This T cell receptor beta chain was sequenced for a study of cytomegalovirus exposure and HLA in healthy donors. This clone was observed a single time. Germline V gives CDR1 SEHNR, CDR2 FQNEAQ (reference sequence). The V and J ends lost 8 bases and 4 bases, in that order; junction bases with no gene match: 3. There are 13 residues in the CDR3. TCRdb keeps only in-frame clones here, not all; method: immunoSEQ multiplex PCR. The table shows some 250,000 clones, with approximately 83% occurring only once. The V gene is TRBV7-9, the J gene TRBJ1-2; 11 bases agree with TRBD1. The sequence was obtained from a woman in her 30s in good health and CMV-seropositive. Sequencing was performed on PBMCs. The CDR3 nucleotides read TGTGCCAGCGCGGGACAGGGGGGCTATGGCTACACCTTC. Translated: CASAGQGGYGYTF.